A single sample gave rise to the 31 T cell receptor beta chains below, sequenced in a study of long-term antiretroviral therapy in people with HIV. Version v3.0 of the immunoSEQ assay was performed at survey level. Clones were sequenced by immunoSEQ multiplex PCR, and TCRdb holds only the in-frame ones, with some missing. Among some 28,000 clones listed, 80% were seen once. Sequenced here: unsorted PBMCs, sampled 0.3 years after starting antiretroviral therapy. The receptors were gathered from a man aged 40-49 years with HIV.

This chain connects TRBV28 to TRBJ2-7; 7 nucleotides agree with TRBD1. This CDR3 has 13 amino acids. After removal of 4 bases from V and 5 bases from J, the junction contained 5 bases not matched to a gene. Germline V lookup: CDR1 MDHEN, CDR2 SYDVKM. The CDR3 is CASSSHRGHEQYF. Here the CDR3 DNA reads TGTGCCAGCAGTTCACACAGGGGCCACGAGCAGTACTTC. Supplemented by reference TRBV28 and TRBJ2-7, the full variable domain reads DVKVTQSSRYLVKRTGEKVFLECVQDMDHENMFWYRQDPGLGLRLIYFSYDVKMKEKGDIPEGYSVSREKKERFSLILESASTNQTSMYLCASSSHRGHEQYFGPGTRLTVT.

The gene calls are TRBV12-5 and TRBJ2-5; 7 positions agree with TRBD2. The V segment lost 1 base and the J segment 5 bases; nucleotides outside the gene matches: 4. Germline CDR1 reads LGHNT; CDR2 reads FRNRAP. This CDR3 region has 14 residues. The CDR3 spells CASGLGMGGETQYF. DNA for the CDR3: TGTGCTAGTGGTTTGGGGATGGGGGGGGAGACCCAGTACTTC. Full variable domain (outside the CDR3, taken from reference TRBV12-5 and TRBJ2-5): DARVTQTPRHKVTEMGQEVTMRCQPILGHNTVFWYRQTMMQGLELLAYFRNRAPLDDSGMPKDRFSAEMPDATLATLKIQPSEPRDSAVYFCASGLGMGGETQYFGPGTRLLVL.

The rearrangement joins TRBV28 to TRBJ2-1; 16 positions agree with TRBD2. V was pared by 3 bases and J by 5 bases, with 4 bases of the junction left unmatched. The CDR3 covers 17 residues. The V gene's germline CDR1 is MDHEN and CDR2 SYDVKM. The CDR3 region has the DNA TGTGCCAGCAGTTTCTGGGGACTAGCGGGAGGGAACAATGAGCAGTTCTTC. Translation: CASSFWGLAGGNNEQFF.

V and J are TRBV7-9 and TRBJ2-2; D unclear. The germline V gene has CDR1 SEHNR and CDR2 FQNEAQ (reference sequence). Between the trimmed V and J ends, which lost 2 bases and 6 bases, there was a span of 13 bases. This CDR3 has 15 amino acids. CDR3 sequence reads: CASSLLGSAPGELFF. The CDR3 bases are TGTGCCAGCAGCTTACTGGGGTCCGCCCCCGGGGAGCTGTTTTTT.

The chain is built from TRBV11-3 and TRBJ2-5; 7 bases line up with TRBD1. With 7 bases clipped from V and 5 bases from J, the junction kept 10 bases outside the gene matches. The CDR3 totals 14 residues. CDR1 and CDR2 from the germline V gene are SGHNT and YENEEA. The CDR3 region has the DNA TGTGCCAGCATATCCCCCAGGGGGTCGGAGACCCAGTACTTC. Translation: CASISPRGSETQYF.

The chain recombines TRBV6-5 with TRBJ1-2; no clear D. Trimming removed 2 bases from V and 4 bases from J, with 8 bases in between. The CDR3 is made up of 13 amino acids. Germline assignment: CDR1 MNHEY and CDR2 SVGAGI. In DNA, the CDR3 is TGTGCCAGCAGTTACAGAACGGCCTATGGCTACACCTTC. It yields the protein CASSYRTAYGYTF.

This chain connects TRBV10-2 to TRBJ2-2; D tentatively reads TRBD1 or TRBD2 (5 bases each). Trimming removed 6 bases at V and 4 bases at J, with 12 bases between. The germline CDR1 and CDR2 sequences are WSHSY and SAAADI. This CDR3 is 14 amino acids long. The DNA of the CDR3 is TGCGCCAGCAGGGCAGGGACGGGCACCGGGGAGCTGTTTTTT. Its protein is CASRAGTGTGELFF.

J is TRBJ2-1 and V is TRBV5-1, with 12 bases fitting TRBD2. The CDR3 runs to 16 residues. Germline CDR1 reads SGHRS; CDR2 reads YFSETQ. V was pared by 3 bases and J by 7 bases, with 8 bases of the junction left unmatched. The CDR3 DNA follows: TGCGCCAGCAGCTCCGGCGCCGGGACTAGCGGGAATGAGCAGTTCTTC. It codes for CASSSGAGTSGNEQFF.

The chain joins TRBV4-2 to TRBJ1-2; 9 nucleotides agree with TRBD1. The CDR3 has 15 residues. V was pared by 1 base and J by 8 bases, with 8 bases of the junction left unmatched. Germline V gene data show CDR1 as LGHNA and CDR2 as YNFKEQ. The CDR3 loop is CASSQGLDRGRGYTF. The CDR3, as DNA: TGTGCCAGCAGCCAAGGGCTGGACAGGGGACGGGGCTACACCTTC.

This clone showed up just a few times. The V call is TRBV7-2, the J call TRBJ1-6; D gene uncertain. V lost 1 base to trimming and J lost 14 bases, with 9 bases between them. The CDR3 consists of 12 residues. Germline V gene data show CDR1 as SGHTA and CDR2 as FQGNSA. The CDR3 nucleotides are TGTGCCAGCAGCTTAGGGGAGGCATCCCTCCACTTT. Amino acids: CASSLGEASLHF.

The J gene is TRBJ1-4, the V gene TRBV5-6; D may be TRBD1 (5 bases). This CDR3 region has 15 residues. Trimming pared 1 base from V and 11 bases from J, leaving 18 bases between. In germline, CDR1 is SGHDT, CDR2 YYEEEE. Here the CDR3 reads CASSLKDGGRGKLFF. CDR3 DNA sequence: TGTGCCAGCAGCTTGAAGGACGGGGGACGTGGGAAACTGTTTTTT.

This chain links TRBV27 with TRBJ1-1; D is uncertain. CDR1 is MNHEY, CDR2 SMNVEV, per germline (reference sequence). V was shortened by 2 bases and J by 8 bases, with 9 bases between the two germline ends. The CDR3 extends over 12 amino acids. Here the CDR3 reads CASSLIGREAFF. CDR3 coding DNA: TGTGCCAGCAGTTTAATTGGAAGAGAAGCTTTCTTT.

The chain recombines TRBV18 with TRBJ1-1; a possible D gene is TRBD1 (5 bases). The V and J ends lost 6 bases and 0 bases respectively, with 14 bases between them. Germline CDR1 KGHSH, CDR2 LQKENI. The CDR3 contains 15 residues. This CDR3 reads CASSRDGRLNTEAFF. CDR3 DNA: TGTGCCAGCTCCCGGGACGGGAGATTGAACACTGAAGCTTTCTTT.

This clone was observed a single time. The V call is TRBV6-6, the J call TRBJ2-7; 9 bases agree with TRBD1. Looked up from germline, CDR1 is MNHNY and CDR2 is SVGAGI (reference sequence). V trimming: 0 bases; J trimming: 5 bases; junction bases outside the gene matches: 2. The CDR3 contains 14 residues. CDR3 in amino acids: CASSYSRQGDEQYF. Written as DNA, the CDR3 is TGTGCCAGCAGTTACTCCCGACAGGGGGACGAGCAGTACTTC.

The CDR3, as DNA: TGCAGCGCTGAGCGGAGAGATACGCAGTATTTT. Translated, it gives CSAERRDTQYF. The chain couples TRBV29-1 to TRBJ2-3; tentative D call: TRBD2 (5 bases). The CDR3 runs to 11 residues. The V end lost 7 bases, the J end lost 5 bases, and 10 bases lay between the germline ends. Germline V CDR1 and CDR2: SQVTM, ANQGSEA.

The V call is TRBV20-1, the J call TRBJ2-1; D is unresolved. Germline loops: CDR1 DFQATT, CDR2 SNEGSKA (reference sequence). The CDR3 spans 9 residues. The V and J ends lost 7 bases and 9 bases respectively, with 7 bases between them. CDR3 bases: TGCAGTGTCTTTGGTGAGCAGTTCTTC. This encodes CSVFGEQFF.

The gene calls are TRBV6-6 and TRBJ1-5, with D unresolved. With 2 bases removed from V and 0 bases from J, the gap between germline ends came to 11 bases. Germline CDR1 is MNHNY and CDR2 is SVGAGI (reference sequence). The CDR3 length is 16 residues. CDR3 loop: CASSYGGRNSNQPQHF. The CDR3, as DNA: TGTGCCAGCAGTTACGGTGGACGAAATAGCAATCAGCCCCAGCATTTT.

The chain links TRBV10-2 to TRBJ2-2, with 7 bases identical to TRBD2. With 6 bases clipped from V and 6 bases from J, the junction kept 7 bases outside the gene matches. Germline V gene lookup returns CDR1 WSHSY and CDR2 SAAADI. CDR3 length equals 14 residues. This CDR3 reads CASRDPSGAGELFF. The DNA of the CDR3 is TGCGCCAGCAGAGACCCTAGCGGAGCCGGGGAGCTGTTTTTT.

This clone was observed once. The chain has TRBV7-8 and TRBJ2-7, with TRBD1 matching over 7 bases. V lost 1 base, J lost 0 bases, and 6 bases stayed unmatched. Per the germline V gene, CDR1 is SGHVS and CDR2 is FQNEAQ. CDR3 size: 16 residues. The CDR3 sequence is CASSLGEGGSSYEQYF. In DNA form, the CDR3 reads TGTGCCAGCAGCTTAGGGGAAGGGGGCAGCTCCTACGAGCAGTACTTC.

The chain joins TRBV7-9 to TRBJ2-3, with 10 bases matching TRBD2. Germline loops: CDR1 SEHNR, CDR2 FQNEAQ (reference sequence). Germline trimming cut 1 base from V and 2 bases from J; bases unmatched to any gene: 6. CDR3 length equals 17 residues. CDR3 sequence (DNA): TGTGCCAGCAGCTTAGGAGCTAGCGGGAGAGCCACAGATACGCAGTATTTT. Its protein is CASSLGASGRATDTQYF. Complete variable domain (other parts from reference TRBV7-9 and TRBJ2-3): DTGVSQNPRHKITKRGQNVTFRCDPISEHNRLYWYRQTLGQGPEFLTYFQNEAQLEKSRLLSDRFSAERPKGSFSTLEIQRTEQGDSAMYLCASSLGASGRATDTQYFGPGTRLTVL.

The J gene is TRBJ2-3, the V gene TRBV19, with D possibly called TRBD1 or TRBD2 (5 bases each). V was cut by 6 bases and J by 0 bases, with 10 bases left in between. The CDR3 is 14 amino acids. The germline V gene has CDR1 LNHDA and CDR2 SQIVND (reference sequence). CDR3 bases: TGTGCCAGTAGGGGGACGGTGAGCACAGATACGCAGTATTTT. It specifies CASRGTVSTDTQYF.

The gene calls are TRBV18 and TRBJ1-1; possible D gene TRBD1, 5 bases. V gave up 3 bases and J gave up 4 bases, with 18 bases separating them. The CDR3 runs 16 residues. CDR1 is KGHSH, CDR2 LQKENI, per germline. The CDR3 sequence is CASSPPVEGRGTEAFF. The CDR3 bases are TGTGCCAGCTCACCTCCCGTCGAGGGGAGAGGCACTGAAGCTTTCTTT.

This chain joins TRBV11-2 and TRBJ1-3; D unclear. Germline CDR1 SGHAT, CDR2 FQNNGV. This CDR3 contains 14 residues. Trimming stripped 4 bases from V and 3 bases from J, with 10 bases between. The CDR3, as DNA: TGTGCCAGCAGCTCATCGGGTGATGGAAACACCATATATTTT. Amino acids: CASSSSGDGNTIYF.

This clone was observed once. The J gene is TRBJ2-1, the V gene TRBV9, with TRBD2 identical over 8 bases. Germline CDR1 reads SGDLS; CDR2 reads YYNGEE. The CDR3 spans 15 residues. Losses at the gene ends were 4 bases for V and 7 bases for J; bases not matched to a gene: 10. CDR3 coding DNA: TGTGCCAGCAGCTTCGGACTAGCCAGGGAGAATGAGCAGTTCTTC. Residues: CASSFGLARENEQFF.

The genes are TRBV4-3 and TRBJ2-5, with 7 bases aligning to TRBD1. Germline loops: CDR1 LGHNA, CDR2 YSLEER. This CDR3 is built from 15 residues. V gave up 0 bases and J gave up 5 bases; unmatched junction bases: 6. This chain's CDR3 is CASSQDARGSETQYF. The CDR3 coding sequence is TGCGCCAGCAGCCAAGATGCCAGGGGGTCGGAGACCCAGTACTTC.

The chain recombines TRBV6-5 with TRBJ1-4; D is ambiguous. Trimming stripped 5 bases from V and 7 bases from J, with 8 bases between. The CDR3 totals 12 residues. CDR1 is MNHEY and CDR2 is SVGAGI in the germline V gene. For the CDR3, the DNA is TGTGCCAGCAGTACCGGGAGTGAAAAACTGTTTTTT. It is translated as CASSTGSEKLFF.

The chain couples TRBV7-8 to TRBJ1-3; no definite D call. CDR3 size: 12 residues. V was trimmed by 4 bases and J by 2 bases, leaving 3 bases between them. CDR1 is SGHVS and CDR2 is FQNEAQ in the germline V gene. CDR3 DNA: TGTGCCAGCAGCTCCCCTGGAAACACCATATATTTT. Its protein product is CASSSPGNTIYF.

V gene TRBV9 combines with J gene TRBJ1-2, with TRBD1 as a possible D gene (5 bases). Per germline, CDR1 SGDLS and CDR2 YYNGEE. V lost 3 bases and J lost 2, with 17 bases in between. The CDR3 runs to 16 residues. The CDR3 is CASSASVGVRNYGYTF. The DNA of the CDR3 is TGTGCCAGCAGCGCCAGTGTGGGGGTTCGGAACTATGGCTACACCTTC. The variable domain in full, with the rest retrieved from reference TRBV9 and TRBJ1-2, is DSGVTQTPKHLITATGQRVTLRCSPRSGDLSVYWYQQSLDQGLQFLIQYYNGEERAKGNILERFSAQQFPDLHSELNLSSLELGDSALYFCASSASVGVRNYGYTFGSGTRLTVV.

The chain recombines TRBV5-5 with TRBJ2-7, with 12 nucleotides matching TRBD2. This CDR3 is built from 17 residues. The V segment lost 2 bases and the J segment 3 bases; nucleotides outside the gene matches: 9. CDR1 is SGHKS, CDR2 YYEKEE, per germline (reference sequence). CDR3 residues: CASSFASPSGRGYEQYF. The CDR3 DNA is TGTGCCAGCAGCTTTGCCTCGCCTAGCGGGAGGGGCTACGAGCAGTACTTC.

The chain employs TRBV19 and TRBJ2-5, with D possibly matching TRBD1 (7 bases). V lost 5 bases and J lost 3, with 19 bases in between. The germline gives CDR1 LNHDA, CDR2 SQIVND (reference sequence). This CDR3 region has 16 residues. CDR3 protein: CASSSPTGRMEETQYF. The CDR3 region has the DNA TGTGCCAGTAGTTCCCCGACAGGGAGGATGGAAGAGACCCAGTACTTC. The full variable domain, completed using reference TRBV19 and TRBJ2-5, is DGGITQSPKYLFRKEGQNVTLSCEQNLNHDAMYWYRQDPGQGLRLIYYSQIVNDFQKGDIAEGYSVSREKKESFPLTVTSAQKNPTAFYLCASSSPTGRMEETQYFGPGTRLLVL.

CDR3 protein: CASSSPLHRYTF. The CDR3 DNA reads as TGTGCCAGCAGCTCGCCGCTCCATCGCTACACCTTC. The chain is built from TRBV7-9 and TRBJ1-2; D gene ambiguous. Per germline, CDR1 SEHNR and CDR2 FQNEAQ (reference sequence). V lost 4 bases, J lost 9 bases, and 12 bases lay in between. The CDR3 sequence is 12 residues long.